A selection of T cell receptor beta chains follows, all from one sample in a study of Ad26.COV2.S vaccination and SARS-CoV-2 variants. Assay: immunoSEQ multiplex PCR; the TCRdb copy retains only in-frame clones and omits some. The top ten hold over 2% of the sample, which has roughly 420,000 clones, about 88% seen once. Sequences were derived from peripheral blood, sampled in a trial of Ad26.COV2.S vaccine versus placebo. The receptors come from a person aged 18-65 years who received the Ad26.COV2.S COVID-19 vaccine or a placebo. Both conserved end residues are part of each CDR3. A D gene is named only where the DNA matches it firmly. Clone size, where shown, is once, few, many, or a class for clones that have expanded.

d_gene	abundance	v_gene	j_gene	CDR3aa	CDR3nt
NA	NA	TRBV2	TRBJ2-5	CASSGQFGETQYF	TGTGCCAGCAGTGGACAATTTGGGGAGACCCAGTACTTC
NA	NA	TRBV21-1	TRBJ2-5	CASSLPRTQETQYF	TGTGCCAGCAGCCTACCACGAACGCAAGAGACCCAGTACTTC
TRBD1	NA	TRBV6-5	TRBJ1-4	CASSYSGQSEKLFF	TGTGCCAGCAGTTACTCGGGACAGTCGGAAAAACTGTTTTTT
NA	NA	TRBV7-2	TRBJ2-3	CASSSSHADTQYF	TGTGCCAGCAGCTCCTCTCACGCAGATACGCAGTATTTT
NA	NA	TRBV28	TRBJ2-7	CASQDYEQYF	TGTGCCAGCCAAGACTACGAGCAGTACTTC
TRBD2	NA	TRBV24-1	TRBJ2-5	CATSSTSGSAETQYF	TGTGCCACCAGCAGCACTAGCGGGAGTGCGGAGACCCAGTACTTC
TRBD1	NA	TRBV5-1	TRBJ2-7	CASGTGGNYEQYF	TGCGCCAGTGGGACAGGGGGGAACTACGAGCAGTACTTC
NA	NA	TRBV11-3	TRBJ2-4	CASSLAKNIQYF	TGTGCCAGCAGCTTGGCCAAAAACATTCAGTACTTC
TRBD2	NA	TRBV6-6	TRBJ2-4	CASSPLAGAFKANIQYF	TGTGCCAGCAGTCCCCTAGCGGGAGCATTTAAGGCAAACATTCAGTACTTC
NA	NA	TRBV6-6	TRBJ2-5	CASRAPRIGGPETQYF	TGTGCCAGCAGGGCTCCGCGGATAGGTGGGCCAGAGACCCAGTACTTC
NA	NA	TRBV6-5	TRBJ2-5	CASSYLGTPQQETQYF	TGTGCCAGCAGTTACTTGGGGACTCCACAACAAGAGACCCAGTACTTC
NA	NA	TRBV18	TRBJ1-2	CASSPPVLRTNYGYTF	TGTGCCAGCTCACCACCAGTCCTTAGGACTAACTATGGCTACACCTTC
TRBD2	NA	TRBV4-3	TRBJ2-1	CASSQVASGGSYNEQFF	TGCGCCAGCAGCCAAGTGGCTAGCGGGGGCTCCTACAATGAGCAGTTCTTC
TRBD1	NA	TRBV11-3	TRBJ1-4	CASSRGQYNEKLFF	TGTGCCAGCAGCCGGGGACAGTATAACGAAAAACTGTTTTTT
NA	once	TRBV6-5	TRBJ2-2	CASSQVDTGELFF	TGTGCCAGCAGTCAGGTTGACACCGGGGAGCTGTTTTTT
NA	NA	TRBV11-3	TRBJ2-6	CAIGSGANVLTF	TGTGCCATCGGCTCTGGGGCCAACGTCCTGACTTTC
NA	NA	TRBV13	TRBJ2-7	CASSAGVTSSYEQYF	TGTGCCAGCAGCGCAGGGGTCACGAGCTCCTACGAGCAGTACTTC
TRBD2	NA	TRBV15	TRBJ2-3	CATSRGTSPDTQYF	TGTGCCACCAGCCGAGGGACTAGCCCAGATACGCAGTATTTT
TRBD1	NA	TRBV27	TRBJ1-1	CASSPRQGGNTEAFF	TGTGCCAGCAGTCCGCGACAGGGAGGGAACACTGAAGCTTTCTTT
TRBD1	NA	TRBV27	TRBJ1-5	CASSHTRQGHQPQHF	TGTGCCAGCAGTCACACACGACAGGGTCATCAGCCCCAGCATTTT
NA	NA	TRBV5-1	TRBJ2-3	CASSLAASGDTQYF	TGCGCCAGCAGCTTGGCCGCCAGTGGGGATACGCAGTATTTT
TRBD2	NA	TRBV15	TRBJ2-5	CATSRDPRGLAGGVSETQYF	TGTGCCACCAGCAGAGATCCCAGGGGACTAGCGGGAGGGGTTTCAGAGACCCAGTACTTC
NA	NA	TRBV6-5	TRBJ1-5	CASSYQTGQPQHF	TGTGCCAGCAGTTATCAGACCGGTCAGCCCCAGCATTTT
NA	NA	TRBV15	TRBJ1-3	CATSADGHSGNTIYF	TGTGCCACCAGCGCCGACGGACACTCTGGAAACACCATATATTTT
NA	NA	TRBV7-2	TRBJ2-5	CASSPRGGETQYF	TGTGCCAGCAGCCCGAGGGGAGGAGAGACCCAGTACTTC
NA	NA	TRBV4-1	TRBJ2-1	CASSQVVSDNEQFF	TGCGCCAGCAGCCAAGTGGTTAGCGACAATGAGCAGTTCTTC
NA	NA	TRBV24-1	TRBJ2-1	CATSERIAVRSYNEQFF	TGTGCCACCAGTGAACGCATAGCGGTTCGCAGCTACAATGAGCAGTTCTTC
NA	NA	TRBV9	TRBJ2-2	CASSVQGGSGELFF	TGTGCCAGCAGCGTACAGGGGGGGTCCGGGGAGCTGTTTTTT
NA	NA	TRBV5-6	TRBJ1-5	CASSLGWDTQPQHF	TGTGCCAGCAGCTTGGGCTGGGACACTCAGCCCCAGCATTTT
NA	few	TRBV11-3	TRBJ2-1	CASSLDEHEQFF	TGTGCCAGCAGCTTAGATGAGCATGAGCAGTTCTTC
NA	NA	TRBV13	TRBJ2-4	CASSLGFRIQYF	TGTGCCAGCAGCTTAGGCTTCCGCATTCAGTACTTC
TRBD1	NA	TRBV5-5	TRBJ1-1	CASSLPPGRGRSSTEAFF	TGTGCCAGCAGCCTGCCCCCAGGCAGGGGGCGGTCAAGCACTGAAGCTTTCTTT
NA	NA	TRBV5-8	TRBJ2-3	CASSLGVLTDTDTQYF	TGTGCCAGCAGCTTGGGCGTATTAACGGACACAGATACGCAGTATTTT
NA	NA	TRBV9	TRBJ1-2	CASSVDWGINYGYTF	TGTGCCAGCAGCGTAGATTGGGGAATTAACTATGGCTACACCTTC
NA	NA	TRBV7-9	TRBJ2-1	CASSSRSVDEQFF	TGTGCCAGCAGCTCCCGGAGCGTCGATGAGCAGTTCTTC
NA	NA	TRBV29-1	TRBJ2-3	CSVGRSNHHTDTQYF	TGCAGCGTTGGCCGGTCGAACCACCACACAGATACGCAGTATTTT
NA	NA	TRBV9	TRBJ2-2	CASSYREANTGELFF	TGTGCCAGCAGCTACAGGGAGGCGAACACCGGGGAGCTGTTTTTT
NA	NA	TRBV27	TRBJ2-3	CASSPRDPRTDTQYF	TGTGCCAGCAGTCCCCGGGACCCCCGCACAGATACGCAGTATTTT
NA	NA	TRBV12-3/TRBV12-4	TRBJ1-1	CASSRRAEEAFF	TGTGCCAGCAGCCGTAGGGCAGAGGAAGCTTTCTTT
TRBD2	few	TRBV14	TRBJ2-1	CASSPTPGLAGYNEQFF	TGTGCCAGCAGCCCAACCCCGGGACTAGCGGGCTACAATGAGCAGTTCTTC
TRBD2	NA	TRBV4-2	TRBJ2-7	CASSQGLAVTYEQYF	TGTGCCAGCAGCCAAGGACTAGCGGTAACCTACGAGCAGTACTTC
NA	NA	TRBV28	TRBJ1-4	CASTPPGIEKLFF	TGTGCCAGCACCCCGCCCGGGATTGAAAAACTGTTTTTT
NA	NA	TRBV7-2	TRBJ1-5	CASSLTRDQPQHF	TGTGCCAGCAGCTTAACGAGGGATCAGCCCCAGCATTTT
TRBD1	NA	TRBV18	TRBJ1-5	CASSPTRTGFYSNQPQHF	TGTGCCAGCTCACCGACTAGGACAGGGTTCTATAGCAATCAGCCCCAGCATTTT
NA	NA	TRBV5-1	TRBJ1-2	CASSLGPGNYGYTF	TGCGCCAGCAGCTTGGGACCGGGGAACTATGGCTACACCTTC
NA	NA	TRBV30	TRBJ2-7	CAWSVGNYEQYF	TGTGCCTGGAGTGTAGGTAACTACGAGCAGTACTTC
NA	NA	TRBV7-2	TRBJ1-4	CASSLGPFEKLFF	TGTGCCAGCAGCTTAGGGCCATTTGAAAAACTGTTTTTT
NA	NA	TRBV2	TRBJ1-5	CASREPDISQPQHF	TGTGCCAGCAGAGAGCCGGACATCTCCCAGCCCCAGCATTTT
TRBD2	NA	TRBV7-2	TRBJ2-4	CASSFPSGSVGKNIQYF	TGTGCCAGCAGCTTCCCTAGCGGGAGTGTAGGCAAAAACATTCAGTACTTC
NA	NA	TRBV4-2	TRBJ2-3	CASSQDETRRSTDTQYF	TGTGCCAGCAGCCAAGACGAGACTAGGAGAAGCACAGATACGCAGTATTTT
NA	NA	TRBV5-4	TRBJ2-5	CASSLGRPGGETQYF	TGTGCCAGCAGCTTGGGTCGTCCCGGGGGAGAGACCCAGTACTTC
NA	NA	TRBV5-4	TRBJ2-1	CASSPGTHDNEQFF	TGTGCCAGCAGCCCCGGGACGCACGACAATGAGCAGTTCTTC
NA	NA	TRBV19	TRBJ1-3	CASSFGTTSGNTIYF	TGTGCCAGTAGCTTCGGGACAACCTCTGGAAACACCATATATTTT